Following are 24 T cell receptor beta chains from one sample sequenced in a study of CD8 T cells in Susac syndrome. Random hexamers were used to reverse transcribe an amount of 0.5 to 1 ug RNA. TCRdb analysed the immunoSEQ multiplex PCR reads with MiXCR anew, one entry per CDR3 protein. The sample consists of fewer than 60,000 distinct CDR3 sequences, approximately 95% of them appearing once. The sequencing sample was made of CD8+ T cells from PBMCs. The receptors derive from a human donor with Susac syndrome.

The V and J genes are TRBV27 and TRBJ1-2, with D possibly matching TRBD1 (5 bases). The CDR3 runs to 15 residues. Trimming took off 6 bases at V and 5 bases at J, with 19 bases between the two ends. Germline loops: CDR1 MNHEY, CDR2 SMNVEV (reference sequence). CDR3: CASSSGTENFYGYTF. The CDR3 DNA follows: TGTGCCAGCAGCTCCGGGACGGAGAACTTTTATGGCTACACCTTC.

The V and J genes are TRBV20-1 and TRBJ2-2; D could derive from TRBD1 or TRBD2 (5 bases each). V lost 5 bases and J 0 bases, leaving 7 bases between the germline ends. Germline CDR1 DFQATT, CDR2 SNEGSKA (reference sequence). The CDR3 is made up of 13 amino acids. This CDR3 reads CSAEGTNTGELFF. As DNA, the CDR3 is TGCAGTGCTGAGGGGACGAACACCGGGGAGCTGTTTTTT.

The chain is built from TRBV19 and TRBJ1-6, with 8 bases identical to TRBD1. Germline CDR1 is LNHDA and CDR2 is SQIVND (reference sequence). This CDR3 is built from 12 residues. V shed 9 bases and J 10 bases; nucleotides not matched to a gene: 5. CDR3 protein: CASGTGLSPLHF. CDR3 nucleotide sequence: TGTGCCAGCGGGACAGGACTCTCACCCCTCCACTTT. Full variable domain (missing parts from reference TRBV19 and TRBJ1-6): DGGITQSPKYLFRKEGQNVTLSCEQNLNHDAMYWYRQDPGQGLRLIYYSQIVNDFQKGDIAEGYSVSREKKESFPLTVTSAQKNPTAFYLCASGTGLSPLHFGNGTRLTVT.

The rearrangement links TRBV2 to TRBJ2-1, with D hard to call. The CDR3 contains 10 residues. V dropped 6 bases and J dropped 7 bases, with 4 bases sitting between them. Germline assignment: CDR1 SNHLY and CDR2 FYNNEI. The CDR3 spells CASRWNEQFF. The CDR3 DNA sequence: TGTGCCAGCAGATGGAATGAGCAGTTCTTC. The full variable domain, with the rest looked up from reference TRBV2 and TRBJ2-1, is EPEVTQTPSHQVTQMGQEVILRCVPISNHLYFYWYRQILGQKVEFLVSFYNNEISEKSEIFDDQFSVERPDGSNFTLKIRSTKLEDSAMYFCASRWNEQFFGPGTRLTVL.

The DNA of the CDR3 is TGCGCCAGCAGCTTTGGGGACTCAACAGATACGCAGTATTTT. It is translated as CASSFGDSTDTQYF. V and J are TRBV5-1 and TRBJ2-3; perhaps TRBD2 as D (6 bases). Germline CDR1 is SGHRS and CDR2 is YFSETQ. CDR3 length: 14 amino acids. Trimming removed 2 bases from V and 3 bases from J, with 10 bases in between.

V gene TRBV5-6 combines with J gene TRBJ2-1, with D uncertain. This CDR3 contains 14 residues. Germline CDR1 SGHDT, CDR2 YYEEEE. The germline V and J ends were trimmed by 2 bases and 5 bases, with 11 bases remaining between them. The CDR3 loop is CASSFQLGHNEQFF. In DNA, the CDR3 is TGTGCCAGCAGCTTTCAGTTGGGCCACAATGAGCAGTTCTTC.

This clonotype was observed a single time. The CDR3, as DNA: TGTGCCAGCAGCTTACGGCAGAGCTCCTACAATGAGCAGTTCTTC. Translation gives CASSLRQSSYNEQFF. This chain joins TRBV11-1 and TRBJ2-1; no clear D. Germline assignment: CDR1 SGHAT and CDR2 FQDESV (reference sequence). Trimming took off 2 bases at V and 0 bases at J, with 8 bases between the two ends. The CDR3 runs 15 residues.

This chain connects TRBV12-3 or TRBV12-4 to TRBJ2-5, with 7 bases lining up with TRBD2. The CDR3 contains 14 residues. Trimming removed 6 bases from V and 5 bases from J; junction bases left unmatched: 9. The CDR3 region is CASRTRGMGETQYF. The CDR3 DNA reads as TGTGCCAGCAGAACGCGGGGGATGGGGGAGACCCAGTACTTC.

This clonotype was seen once. The CDR3 nucleotides read TGTGCCAGTAGTATAGATGTACAGGGGTATCAGCCCCAGCATTTT. Translation gives CASSIDVQGYQPQHF. The chain employs TRBV19 and TRBJ1-5; 7 bases are a match to TRBD1. CDR3 size: 15 residues. Per the germline V gene, CDR1 is LNHDA and CDR2 is SQIVND (reference sequence). V shed 0 bases and J 5 bases; nucleotides not matched to a gene: 4.

The chain uses TRBV7-3 and TRBJ1-2, with 8 bases fitting TRBD1. The germline V gene encodes CDR1 SGHTA and CDR2 FQGTGA. Trimming removed 6 bases from V and 3 bases from J; junction bases left unmatched: 9. The CDR3 runs 15 residues. The CDR3 reads CASSPGTGEHYGYTF. As DNA, the CDR3 is TGTGCCAGCAGTCCCGGGACAGGAGAACACTATGGCTACACCTTC.

This clonotype came up a few times. The chain couples TRBV6-5 to TRBJ1-2; no reliable D call. V was cut by 0 bases and J by 8 bases, with 16 bases left in between. Germline V lookup: CDR1 MNHEY, CDR2 SVGAGI. CDR3 length: 15 residues. In DNA form, the CDR3 reads TGTGCCAGCAGTTACTCGATCGGTGGCAGTTTCGGCTACACCTTC. Protein: CASSYSIGGSFGYTF.

With regard to this clonotype: The CDR3 does not close with the conserved phenylalanine or tryptophan, likely indicating a read error. The chain uses TRBV4-1 and TRBJ1-6; D uncertain. The CDR3 totals 14 residues. V gave up 4 bases and J gave up 7 bases, with 11 bases separating them. CDR1 MGHRA and CDR2 YSYEKL come from the germline V gene. The DNA of the CDR3 is TGCGCCAGCAGCCCAGCTAGAGGGAATTCACCCCTCCACCTT. Translated: CASSPARGNSPLHL.

The V call is TRBV12-3 or TRBV12-4, the J call TRBJ2-7; 7 positions match TRBD2. The CDR3 has 14 amino acids. V shed 3 bases and J 2 bases; nucleotides not matched to a gene: 4. DNA of the CDR3: TGTGCCAGCAGTTTTATAGGACTAGCCTACGAGCAGTACTTC. The encoded protein is CASSFIGLAYEQYF.

V gene TRBV30 combines with J gene TRBJ2-5, with 9 nucleotides matching TRBD1. The CDR3 runs 14 residues. Germline-derived CDR1 and CDR2 are GTSNPN and SVGIG (reference sequence). Germline trimming cut 1 base from V and 10 bases from J; bases unmatched to any gene: 10. Here the CDR3 reads CAWSASRDRVSQYF. The CDR3 DNA reads TGTGCCTGGAGTGCCTCCCGGGACAGGGTGAGCCAGTACTTC.

The V and J genes are TRBV7-2 and TRBJ1-6, with D possibly matching TRBD1 (5 bases). In germline, CDR1 is SGHTA, CDR2 FQGNSA. CDR3 length equals 14 residues. V dropped 5 bases and J dropped 8 bases, with 13 bases sitting between them. CDR3 protein: CASSVRGGYSPLHF. In nucleotides, the CDR3 is TGTGCCAGCAGCGTACGGGGCGGATATTCACCCCTCCACTTT.

The genes are TRBV20-1 and TRBJ2-2; TRBD2 matches at 12 bases. The germline V gene encodes CDR1 DFQATT and CDR2 SNEGSKA (reference sequence). With V trimmed by 2 bases and J by 6 bases, 7 bases remained unmatched. The CDR3 runs to 16 residues. CDR3 loop: CSARLTSGGRPGELFF. The CDR3 DNA sequence: TGCAGTGCTAGATTAACTAGCGGGGGGCGTCCCGGGGAGCTGTTTTTT.

This clonotype was counted a single time. V usage is TRBV5-1 and J usage is TRBJ1-1; D not resolved. CDR1 is SGHRS, CDR2 YFSETQ, per germline. CDR3 length: 13 amino acids. Trimming cost V 7 bases and J 1 base, with 11 bases left between them. The CDR3 protein is CASSGLENTEAFF. The CDR3, as DNA: TGCGCCAGCTCGGGCTTGGAGAACACTGAAGCTTTCTTT.

The chain recombines TRBV24-1 with TRBJ1-2; 7 nucleotides match TRBD1. Germline CDR1 reads KGHDR; CDR2 reads SFDVKD. The V segment lost 3 bases and the J segment 8 bases; nucleotides outside the gene matches: 5. The CDR3 extends over 13 amino acids. The CDR3 loop is CATSDRTGGGYTF. The DNA for the CDR3 is TGTGCCACCAGTGATCGGACAGGCGGCGGCTACACCTTC.

This clonotype showed up just once. The J gene is TRBJ2-1, the V gene TRBV7-6; D is unclear. V lost 1 base and J 3 bases, leaving 10 bases between the germline ends. Germline V CDR1 and CDR2: SGHVS, FNYEAQ. There are 15 residues in the CDR3. This CDR3 reads CASSLGMPLYNEQFF. In DNA, the CDR3 is TGTGCCAGCAGCTTAGGTATGCCCCTCTACAATGAGCAGTTCTTC. Full variable domain (outside the CDR3, taken from reference TRBV7-6 and TRBJ2-1): GAGVSQSPRYKVTKRGQDVALRCDPISGHVSLYWYRQALGQGPEFLTYFNYEAQQDKSGLPNDRFSAERPEGSISTLTIQRTEQRDSAMYRCASSLGMPLYNEQFFGPGTRLTVL.

The chain uses TRBV5-1 and TRBJ2-2; tentatively, D is TRBD2 (6 bases). The CDR3 covers 16 residues. Germline values: CDR1 SGHRS, CDR2 YFSETQ. Trimming took 2 bases from V and 6 from J, leaving 17 bases between them. The CDR3 loop reads CASSFGREANAGELFF. The CDR3 DNA is TGCGCCAGCAGCTTCGGTAGGGAGGCCAACGCCGGGGAGCTGTTTTTT.

The chain is built from TRBV20-1 and TRBJ2-7; D might be TRBD1 (6 bases). The CDR3 is 13 residues long. Germline loops: CDR1 DFQATT, CDR2 SNEGSKA (reference sequence). Deletions cut 5 bases from V and 1 base from J, with 12 bases between. As DNA, the CDR3 is TGCAGTGCTTCAGACCAGGGGTCCTACGAGCAGTACTTC. Amino acids: CSASDQGSYEQYF.

The V and J genes are TRBV30 and TRBJ2-2; D gene ambiguous. Trimming left V 4 bases short and J 2 bases short, with 2 bases between. Germline lookup yields CDR1 GTSNPN and CDR2 SVGIG (reference sequence). This CDR3 spans 11 amino acids. The DNA of the CDR3 is TGTGCCTGGATAAACACCGGGGAGCTGTTTTTT. Translation gives CAWINTGELFF.

Details on this clonotype: At one boundary the junction diverges from the germline segment, which might be a read error. This sequence joins TRBV7-7 and TRBJ2-5, with 7 bases lining up with TRBD1. Looked up from germline, CDR1 is SSHAT and CDR2 is FNYEAQ (reference sequence). This CDR3 is built from 15 residues. In DNA form, the CDR3 reads TGTGCTAGCAGCTCTAGAAAGGGACAGTGGGAGACCCAGTACTTC. This encodes CASSSRKGQWETQYF.

The rearrangement joins TRBV6-4 to TRBJ2-2; D possibly corresponds to TRBD1 (5 bases). Germline CDR1 MRHNA, CDR2 SNTAGT. V dropped 4 bases and J dropped 3 bases, with 9 bases sitting between them. There are 14 residues in the CDR3. Written as DNA, the CDR3 is TGTGCCAGCAGTGCAGGGTTATACACCGGGGAGCTGTTTTTT. It is translated as CASSAGLYTGELFF.